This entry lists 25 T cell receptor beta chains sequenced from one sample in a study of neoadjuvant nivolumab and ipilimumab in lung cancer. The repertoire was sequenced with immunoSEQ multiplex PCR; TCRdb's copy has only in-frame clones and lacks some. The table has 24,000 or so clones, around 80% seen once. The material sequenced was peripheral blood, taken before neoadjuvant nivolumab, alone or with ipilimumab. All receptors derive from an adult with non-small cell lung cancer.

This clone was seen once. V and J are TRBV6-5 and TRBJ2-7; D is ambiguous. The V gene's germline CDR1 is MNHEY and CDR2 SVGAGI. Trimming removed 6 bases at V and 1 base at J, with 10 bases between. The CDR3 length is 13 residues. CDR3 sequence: CASSSPGSYEQYF. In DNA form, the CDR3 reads TGTGCCAGCAGCTCTCCGGGTTCCTACGAGCAGTACTTC.

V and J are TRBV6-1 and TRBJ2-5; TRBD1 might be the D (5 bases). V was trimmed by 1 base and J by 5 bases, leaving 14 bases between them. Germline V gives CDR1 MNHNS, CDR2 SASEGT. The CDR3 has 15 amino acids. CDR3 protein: CASSEGSGIMETQYF. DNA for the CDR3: TGTGCCAGCAGTGAAGGCTCAGGGATTATGGAGACCCAGTACTTC.

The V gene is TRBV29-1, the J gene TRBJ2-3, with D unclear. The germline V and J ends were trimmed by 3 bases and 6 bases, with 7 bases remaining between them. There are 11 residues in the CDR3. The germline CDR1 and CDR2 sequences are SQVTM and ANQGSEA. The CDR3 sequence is CSVDPGDTQYF. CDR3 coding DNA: TGCAGCGTTGATCCTGGGGATACGCAGTATTTT.

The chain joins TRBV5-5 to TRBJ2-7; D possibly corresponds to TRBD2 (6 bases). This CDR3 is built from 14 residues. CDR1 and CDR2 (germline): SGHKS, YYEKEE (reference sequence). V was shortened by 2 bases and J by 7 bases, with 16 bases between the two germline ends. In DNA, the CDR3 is TGTGCCAGCAGCTTAATATCCGGGGGAGGAGAGCAGTACTTC. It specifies CASSLISGGGEQYF.

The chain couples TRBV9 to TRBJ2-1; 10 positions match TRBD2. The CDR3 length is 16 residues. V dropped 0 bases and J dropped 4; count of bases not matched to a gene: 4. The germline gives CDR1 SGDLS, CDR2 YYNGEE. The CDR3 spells CASSVVSGGSYNEQFF. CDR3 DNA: TGTGCCAGCAGCGTAGTTAGCGGGGGGTCTTACAATGAGCAGTTCTTC. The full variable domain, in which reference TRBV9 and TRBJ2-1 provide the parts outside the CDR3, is DSGVTQTPKHLITATGQRVTLRCSPRSGDLSVYWYQQSLDQGLQFLIQYYNGEERAKGNILERFSAQQFPDLHSELNLSSLELGDSALYFCASSVVSGGSYNEQFFGPGTRLTVL.

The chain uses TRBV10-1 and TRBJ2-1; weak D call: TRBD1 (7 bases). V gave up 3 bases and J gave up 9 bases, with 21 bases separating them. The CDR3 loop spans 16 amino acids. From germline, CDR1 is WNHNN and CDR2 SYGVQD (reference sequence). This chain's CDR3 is CASSDDPAGGQSEQFF. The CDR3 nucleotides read TGCGCCAGCAGTGACGATCCCGCAGGGGGGCAGTCTGAGCAGTTCTTC.

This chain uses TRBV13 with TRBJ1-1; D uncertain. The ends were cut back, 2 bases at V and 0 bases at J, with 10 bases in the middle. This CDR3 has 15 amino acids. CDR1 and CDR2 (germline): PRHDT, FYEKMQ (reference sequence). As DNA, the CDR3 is TGTGCCAGCAGCTTAATGCGGGTGGTGAACACTGAAGCTTTCTTT. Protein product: CASSLMRVVNTEAFF. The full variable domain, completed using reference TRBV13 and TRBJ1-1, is AAGVIQSPRHLIKEKRETATLKCYPIPRHDTVYWYQQGPGQDPQFLISFYEKMQSDKGSIPDRFSAQQFSDYHSELNMSSLELGDSALYFCASSLMRVVNTEAFFGQGTRLTVV.

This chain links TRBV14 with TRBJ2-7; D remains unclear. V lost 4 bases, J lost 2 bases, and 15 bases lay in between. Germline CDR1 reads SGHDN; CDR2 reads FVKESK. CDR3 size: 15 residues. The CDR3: CASSPLHVGTYEQYF. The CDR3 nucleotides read TGTGCCAGCAGCCCCCTCCATGTAGGCACCTACGAGCAGTACTTC.

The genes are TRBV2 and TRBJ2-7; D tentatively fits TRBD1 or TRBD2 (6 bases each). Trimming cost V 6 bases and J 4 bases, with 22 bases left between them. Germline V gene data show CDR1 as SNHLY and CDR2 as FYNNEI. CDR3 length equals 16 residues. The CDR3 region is CASREGGEGPSYEQYF. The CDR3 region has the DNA TGTGCCAGCAGGGAGGGGGGCGAGGGTCCATCGTACGAGCAGTACTTC.

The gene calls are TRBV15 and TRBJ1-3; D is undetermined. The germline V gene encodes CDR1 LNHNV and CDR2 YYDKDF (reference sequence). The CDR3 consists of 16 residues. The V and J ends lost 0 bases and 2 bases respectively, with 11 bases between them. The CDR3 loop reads CATSRDTTSAGNTIYF. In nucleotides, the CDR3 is TGTGCCACCAGCAGAGATACCACATCGGCTGGAAACACCATATATTTT.

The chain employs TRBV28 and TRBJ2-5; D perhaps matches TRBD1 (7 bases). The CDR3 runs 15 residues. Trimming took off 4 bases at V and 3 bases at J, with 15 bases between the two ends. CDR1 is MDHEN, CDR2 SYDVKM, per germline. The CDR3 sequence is CASSYLQGGEETQYF. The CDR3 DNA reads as TGTGCCAGCAGTTACCTGCAGGGGGGCGAAGAGACCCAGTACTTC. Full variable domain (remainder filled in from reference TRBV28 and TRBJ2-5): DVKVTQSSRYLVKRTGEKVFLECVQDMDHENMFWYRQDPGLGLRLIYFSYDVKMKEKGDIPEGYSVSREKKERFSLILESASTNQTSMYLCASSYLQGGEETQYFGPGTRLLVL.

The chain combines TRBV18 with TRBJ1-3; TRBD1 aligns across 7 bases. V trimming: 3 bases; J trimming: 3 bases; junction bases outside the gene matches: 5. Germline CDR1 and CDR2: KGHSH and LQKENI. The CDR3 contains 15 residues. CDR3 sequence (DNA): TGTGCCAGCTCACCTAACAGGGGCGATGGAAACACCATATATTTT. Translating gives CASSPNRGDGNTIYF.

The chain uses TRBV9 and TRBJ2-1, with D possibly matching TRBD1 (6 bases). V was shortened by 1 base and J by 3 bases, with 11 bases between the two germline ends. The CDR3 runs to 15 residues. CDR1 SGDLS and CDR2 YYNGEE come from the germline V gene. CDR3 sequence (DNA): TGTGCCAGCAGCGTATCAGGGGTGGGCTACAATGAGCAGTTCTTC. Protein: CASSVSGVGYNEQFF.

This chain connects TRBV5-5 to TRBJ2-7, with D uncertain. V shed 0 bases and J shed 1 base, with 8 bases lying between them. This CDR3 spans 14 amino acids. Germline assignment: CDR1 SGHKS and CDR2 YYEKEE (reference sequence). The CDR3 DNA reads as TGTGCCAGCAGCTTGGAAGGGTCATCCTACGAGCAGTACTTC. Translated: CASSLEGSSYEQYF.

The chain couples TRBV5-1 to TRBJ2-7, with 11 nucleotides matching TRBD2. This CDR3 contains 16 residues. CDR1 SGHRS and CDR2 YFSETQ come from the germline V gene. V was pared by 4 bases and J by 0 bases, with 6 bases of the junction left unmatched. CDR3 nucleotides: TGCGCCAGCAGCCCGGGACTAGCGGTCGCCTCCTACGAGCAGTACTTC. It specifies CASSPGLAVASYEQYF.

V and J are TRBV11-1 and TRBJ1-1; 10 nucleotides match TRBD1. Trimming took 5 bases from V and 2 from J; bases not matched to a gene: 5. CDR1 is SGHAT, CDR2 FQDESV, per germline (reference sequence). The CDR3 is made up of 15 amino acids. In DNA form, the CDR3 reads TGTGCCAGCAGCCTGACAGGGGGCCGTAACACTGAAGCTTTCTTT. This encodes CASSLTGGRNTEAFF.

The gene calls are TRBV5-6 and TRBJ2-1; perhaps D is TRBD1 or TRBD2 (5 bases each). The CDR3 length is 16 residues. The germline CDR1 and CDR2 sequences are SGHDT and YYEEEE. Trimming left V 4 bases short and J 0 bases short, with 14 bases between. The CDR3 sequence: CASSLLGVRSYNEQFF. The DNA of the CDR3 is TGTGCCAGCAGCCTTTTGGGGGTGCGCTCCTACAATGAGCAGTTCTTC. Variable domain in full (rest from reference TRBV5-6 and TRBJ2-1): DAGVTQSPTHLIKTRGQQVTLRCSPKSGHDTVSWYQQALGQGPQFIFQYYEEEERQRGNFPDRFSGHQFPNYSSELNVNALLLGDSALYLCASSLLGVRSYNEQFFGPGTRLTVL.

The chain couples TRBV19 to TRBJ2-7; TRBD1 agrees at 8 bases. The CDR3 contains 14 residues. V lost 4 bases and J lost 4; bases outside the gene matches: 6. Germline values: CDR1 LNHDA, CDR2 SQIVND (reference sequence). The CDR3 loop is CASSTGTGPYEQYF. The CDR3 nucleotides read TGTGCCAGTAGTACCGGGACAGGTCCTTACGAGCAGTACTTC.

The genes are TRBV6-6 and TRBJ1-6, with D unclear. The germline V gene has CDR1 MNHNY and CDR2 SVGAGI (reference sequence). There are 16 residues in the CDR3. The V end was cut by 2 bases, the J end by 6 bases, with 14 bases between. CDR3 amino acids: CASSYREGSSNSPLHF. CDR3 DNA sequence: TGTGCCAGCAGTTACAGGGAAGGCTCTTCTAATTCACCCCTCCACTTT.

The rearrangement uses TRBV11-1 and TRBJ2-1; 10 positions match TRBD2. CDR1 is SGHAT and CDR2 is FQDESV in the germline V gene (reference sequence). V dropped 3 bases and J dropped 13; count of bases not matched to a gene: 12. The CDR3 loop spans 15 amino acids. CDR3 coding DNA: TGTGCCAGCAGCTTTAGCGGGGGGAGGTCTGGGTTACAGTTCTTC. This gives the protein CASSFSGGRSGLQFF.

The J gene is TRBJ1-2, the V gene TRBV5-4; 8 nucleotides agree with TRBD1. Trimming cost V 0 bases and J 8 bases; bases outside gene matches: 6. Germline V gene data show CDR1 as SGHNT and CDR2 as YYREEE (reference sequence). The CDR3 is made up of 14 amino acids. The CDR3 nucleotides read TGTGCCAGCAGCTTGGACACAGGGGGTTGGGGCTACACCTTC. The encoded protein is CASSLDTGGWGYTF.

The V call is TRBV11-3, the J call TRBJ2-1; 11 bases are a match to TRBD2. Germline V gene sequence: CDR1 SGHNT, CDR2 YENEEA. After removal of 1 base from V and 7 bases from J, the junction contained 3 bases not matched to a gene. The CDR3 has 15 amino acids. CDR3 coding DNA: TGTGCCAGCAGCTTAGTAGCGGGGGGGCGGAATGAGCAGTTCTTC. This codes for CASSLVAGGRNEQFF.

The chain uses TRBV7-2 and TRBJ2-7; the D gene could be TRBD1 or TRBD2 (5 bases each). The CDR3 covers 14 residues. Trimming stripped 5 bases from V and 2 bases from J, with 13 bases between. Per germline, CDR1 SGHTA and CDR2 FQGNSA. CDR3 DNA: TGTGCCAGCAGCCCCCGTATGGGACCCTACGAGCAGTACTTC. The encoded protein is CASSPRMGPYEQYF.

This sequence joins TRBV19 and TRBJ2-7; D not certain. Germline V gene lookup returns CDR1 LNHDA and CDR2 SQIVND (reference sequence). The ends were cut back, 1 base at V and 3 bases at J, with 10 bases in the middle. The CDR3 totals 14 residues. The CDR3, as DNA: TGTGCCAGTAGTATAGCGGCAGGCAACTACGAGCAGTACTTC. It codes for CASSIAAGNYEQYF. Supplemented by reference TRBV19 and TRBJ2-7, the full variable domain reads DGGITQSPKYLFRKEGQNVTLSCEQNLNHDAMYWYRQDPGQGLRLIYYSQIVNDFQKGDIAEGYSVSREKKESFPLTVTSAQKNPTAFYLCASSIAAGNYEQYFGPGTRLTVT.

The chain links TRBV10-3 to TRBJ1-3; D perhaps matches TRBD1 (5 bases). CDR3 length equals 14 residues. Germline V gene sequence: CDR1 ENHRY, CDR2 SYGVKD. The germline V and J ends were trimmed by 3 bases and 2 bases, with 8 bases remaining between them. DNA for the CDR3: TGTGCCATCAGTGAAAGGGGAGCTGGAAACACCATATATTTT. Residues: CAISERGAGNTIYF.